These 20 T cell receptor beta chains were sequenced from one sample in a study of CD8 T cells in ankylosing spondylitis. TCRdb analysed the 5' RACE reads with MiXCR anew, one entry per CDR3 protein. The data contain a few hundred thousand distinct CDR3 sequences, more than 20% of them seen just once; the ten biggest clones take up around 0.64%. The sample taken for sequencing was blood, either unsorted or a sorted T cell fraction (not recorded which). Receptors were obtained from a male donor with ankylosing spondylitis or in good health (not recorded which).

The gene calls are TRBV20-1 and TRBJ2-6; D might be TRBD1 or TRBD2, each matching 5 bases. Germline CDR1 and CDR2: DFQATT and SNEGSKA (reference sequence). The CDR3 spans 14 residues. The V end was cut by 6 bases, the J end by 2 bases, with 11 bases between. The CDR3 here is CSALRGAGANVLTF. CDR3 bases: TGCAGTGCCCTTCGAGGGGCTGGGGCCAACGTCCTGACTTTC.

At least ten counts were recorded for this clonotype. The chain carries TRBV29-1 and TRBJ2-7, with no clear D. V was clipped by 4 bases and J by 0 bases, with 7 bases between them. The germline gives CDR1 SQVTM, CDR2 ANQGSEA. The CDR3 runs 12 residues. Written as DNA, the CDR3 is TGCAGCGTTGTTGGGTTCTCCTACGAGCAGTACTTC. Residues: CSVVGFSYEQYF.

This clonotype was observed at least ten times. This chain links TRBV4-1 with TRBJ2-7; D is possibly TRBD1 or TRBD2 (5 bases each). Deletions cut 2 bases from V and 0 bases from J, with 17 bases between. Germline V gene sequence: CDR1 MGHRA, CDR2 YSYEKL. The CDR3 runs to 17 residues. The CDR3 loop is CASSQHTRDLSSYEQYF. The CDR3 coding sequence is TGCGCCAGCAGCCAACATACCCGGGACCTGAGCTCCTACGAGCAGTACTTC.

This clonotype was recorded a few times. The chain combines TRBV20-1 with TRBJ2-3, with no clear D. V shed 6 bases and J shed 0 bases, with 16 bases lying between them. The CDR3 has 15 amino acids. Germline CDR1 and CDR2: DFQATT and SNEGSKA (reference sequence). For the CDR3, the DNA is TGCAGTGCGAATATGATAGAAACTAGCACAGATACGCAGTATTTT. This encodes CSANMIETSTDTQYF.

The chain combines TRBV30 with TRBJ2-3, with D possibly being TRBD2 (6 bases). Germline CDR1 reads GTSNPN; CDR2 reads SVGIG (reference sequence). This CDR3 region has 13 residues. The ends were cut back, 7 bases at V and 8 bases at J, with 19 bases in the middle. CDR3 loop: CAFTGTLEGTQYF. CDR3 nucleotide sequence: TGTGCCTTCACCGGGACTCTCGAGGGTACGCAGTATTTT.

This clonotype was picked up many times. The CDR3 loop is CSVEDLGQGHYEQYF. In DNA form, the CDR3 reads TGCAGCGTTGAAGATCTCGGCCAGGGGCACTACGAGCAGTACTTC. This chain connects TRBV29-1 to TRBJ2-7, with D tentatively TRBD1 (6 bases). Germline CDR1 is SQVTM and CDR2 is ANQGSEA. This CDR3 has 15 amino acids. V was pared by 0 bases and J by 3 bases, with 15 bases between.

The J gene is TRBJ1-3, the V gene TRBV6-5; maybe TRBD1 (5 bases). V lost 4 bases, J lost 0 bases, and 13 bases lay in between. Germline loops: CDR1 MNHEY, CDR2 SVGAGI. The CDR3 has 16 residues. This chain's CDR3 is CASSLGGMGSGNTIYF. In DNA form, the CDR3 reads TGTGCCAGCAGTTTGGGGGGGATGGGCTCTGGAAACACCATATATTTT.

Many counts were recorded for this clonotype. CDR3 protein: CASSSRDRVQDGELFF. Written as DNA, the CDR3 is TGTGCCAGCAGCTCCCGGGACAGGGTGCAGGACGGGGAGCTGTTTTTT. The J gene is TRBJ2-2, the V gene TRBV7-9; 9 bases align to TRBD1. V gave up 4 bases and J gave up 7 bases; unmatched junction bases: 10. This CDR3 contains 16 residues. Germline V gene sequence: CDR1 SEHNR, CDR2 FQNEAQ (reference sequence).

This clonotype was seen a handful of times. This chain joins TRBV10-3 and TRBJ2-7; D unresolved. The CDR3 is made up of 14 amino acids. Trimming shortened V by 0 bases and J by 4 bases, and 10 bases separated the two germline ends. The V gene's germline CDR1 is ENHRY and CDR2 SYGVKD. The CDR3 reads CAISESGSTYEQYF. The CDR3 coding sequence is TGTGCCATCAGTGAGTCAGGCAGCACTTACGAGCAGTACTTC.

This clonotype came up many times. This chain uses TRBV20-1 with TRBJ2-5; no clear D. V dropped 5 bases and J dropped 3 bases, with 4 bases sitting between them. CDR3 length: 10 amino acids. CDR1 is DFQATT, CDR2 SNEGSKA, per germline (reference sequence). The CDR3 here is CSALEETQYF. The CDR3, as DNA: TGCAGTGCTCTGGAAGAGACCCAGTACTTC.

The chain is built from TRBV6-1 and TRBJ2-3, with a tentative D call TRBD2 (6 bases). From germline, CDR1 is MNHNS and CDR2 SASEGT. This CDR3 comprises 12 residues. Trimming removed 8 bases from V and 8 bases from J, with 14 bases in between. The CDR3 DNA reads as TGTGCCAGCTGCCCTGGAGGGGTTACGCAGTATTTT. It is translated as CASCPGGVTQYF.

The chain carries TRBV7-2 and TRBJ2-1; a possible D gene is TRBD2 (5 bases). The CDR3 sequence is 14 residues long. Germline assignment: CDR1 SGHTA and CDR2 FQGNSA. V was trimmed by 5 bases and J by 11 bases, leaving 19 bases between them. This CDR3 reads CASSPLGNIGKQFF. Written as DNA, the CDR3 is TGTGCCAGCAGCCCCCTCGGGAATATTGGGAAGCAGTTCTTC.

The chain employs TRBV2 and TRBJ2-7; 8 bases align to TRBD1. The CDR3 is made up of 12 amino acids. Unmatched junction bases numbered 4, after V lost 9 bases and J lost 3 bases. From germline, CDR1 is SNHLY and CDR2 FYNNEI. CDR3 sequence reads: CASATGDYEQYF. The CDR3 DNA follows: TGTGCCAGTGCGACAGGGGACTACGAGCAGTACTTC.

This clonotype was counted at least ten times. The chain carries TRBV20-1 and TRBJ2-1; 7 nucleotides align to TRBD2. Germline lookup yields CDR1 DFQATT and CDR2 SNEGSKA (reference sequence). Losses at the gene ends were 3 bases for V and 3 bases for J; bases not matched to a gene: 5. The CDR3 consists of 14 residues. For the CDR3, the DNA is TGCAGTGCTAGGTCGGCTAGCGGCTACAATGAGCAGTTCTTC. Protein product: CSARSASGYNEQFF.

The table lists this clonotype with a few counts. This sequence joins TRBV27 and TRBJ2-7; D perhaps matches TRBD2 (7 bases). This CDR3 contains 14 residues. Germline V gives CDR1 MNHEY, CDR2 SMNVEV (reference sequence). Trimming left V 7 bases short and J 2 bases short, with 15 bases between. The CDR3 DNA follows: TGTGCCAGCAACGGCGGGGGCCGAACCTACGAGCAGTACTTC. Translating it yields CASNGGGRTYEQYF.

The rearrangement links TRBV20-1 to TRBJ2-7; the D gene is possibly TRBD2 (6 bases). The CDR3 is made up of 13 amino acids. Germline V gene data show CDR1 as DFQATT and CDR2 as SNEGSKA (reference sequence). V shed 3 bases and J shed 5 bases, with 14 bases lying between them. CDR3 bases: TGCAGTGCTAGTCCGGGGGATCCCCACGAGCAGTACTTC. Its translation is CSASPGDPHEQYF.

This clonotype has at least ten counts. The chain carries TRBV19 and TRBJ1-1; tentative D call: TRBD1 (5 bases). Trimming took 1 base from V and 1 from J, leaving 22 bases between them. Germline V gene sequence: CDR1 LNHDA, CDR2 SQIVND (reference sequence). The CDR3 sequence is 19 residues long. CDR3: CASSIARDRDGGKNTEAFF. The CDR3 DNA sequence: TGTGCCAGTAGTATAGCCCGAGACCGGGACGGCGGAAAGAACACTGAAGCTTTCTTT.

The chain is built from TRBV12-3 or TRBV12-4 and TRBJ2-3, with TRBD1 matching over 11 bases. V was pared by 5 bases and J by 3 bases, with 4 bases of the junction left unmatched. The CDR3 spans 15 residues. CDR3 sequence (DNA): TGTGCCAGCAGTCCGGACAGGGGGCTGACAGATACGCAGTATTTT. Its protein product is CASSPDRGLTDTQYF.

V and J are TRBV10-1 and TRBJ2-1; D could derive from TRBD1 or TRBD2 (5 bases each). The V and J ends lost 5 bases and 4 bases respectively, with 9 bases between them. In germline, CDR1 is WNHNN, CDR2 SYGVQD (reference sequence). The CDR3 totals 13 residues. The CDR3 region is CASSSGAYNEQFF. CDR3 DNA sequence: TGCGCCAGCAGTTCCGGGGCGTACAATGAGCAGTTCTTC.

This clonotype was recorded once. The chain couples TRBV3-1 to TRBJ2-7; D uncertain. Trimming shortened V by 4 bases and J by 2 bases, and 12 bases separated the two germline ends. Per germline, CDR1 LGHDT and CDR2 YNNKEL (reference sequence). The CDR3 is 14 amino acids. The CDR3 here is CASSRGVGTYEQYF. CDR3 sequence (DNA): TGTGCCAGCAGCCGCGGAGTAGGAACCTACGAGCAGTACTTC.